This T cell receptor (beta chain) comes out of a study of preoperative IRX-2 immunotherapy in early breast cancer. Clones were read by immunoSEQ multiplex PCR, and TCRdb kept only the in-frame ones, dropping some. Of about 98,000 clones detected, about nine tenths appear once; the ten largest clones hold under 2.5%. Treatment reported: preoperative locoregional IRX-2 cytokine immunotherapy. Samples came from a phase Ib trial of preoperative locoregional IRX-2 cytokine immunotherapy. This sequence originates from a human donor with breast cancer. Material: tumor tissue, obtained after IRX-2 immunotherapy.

The DNA for the CDR3 is TGCGCCAGCAGCTTGACAGTAAACCAAGAGACCCAGTACTTC. It encodes CASSLTVNQETQYF. The J gene is TRBJ2-5, the V gene TRBV5-1; D remains unclear. The CDR3 is made up of 14 amino acids. V was clipped by 1 base and J by 0 bases, with 7 bases between them. CDR1 and CDR2 from the germline V gene are SGHRS and YFSETQ.